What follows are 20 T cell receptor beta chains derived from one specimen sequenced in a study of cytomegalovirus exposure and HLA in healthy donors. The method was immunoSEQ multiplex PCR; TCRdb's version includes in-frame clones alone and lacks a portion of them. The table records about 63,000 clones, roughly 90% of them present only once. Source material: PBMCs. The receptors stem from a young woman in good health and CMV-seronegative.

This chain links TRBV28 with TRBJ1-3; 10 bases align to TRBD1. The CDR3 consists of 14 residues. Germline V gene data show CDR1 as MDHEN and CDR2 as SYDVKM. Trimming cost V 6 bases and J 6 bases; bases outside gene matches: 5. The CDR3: CASSETGGLNTIYF. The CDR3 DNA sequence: TGTGCCAGCAGCGAGACAGGGGGCCTAAACACCATATATTTT.

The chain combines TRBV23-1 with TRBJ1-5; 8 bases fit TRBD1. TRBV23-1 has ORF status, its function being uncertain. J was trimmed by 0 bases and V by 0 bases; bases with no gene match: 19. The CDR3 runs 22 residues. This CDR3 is CASSQSWVGGRGPEDSNQPQHF. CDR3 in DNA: TGCGCCAGCAGTCAATCTTGGGTCGGGGGCAGGGGGCCTGAGGATAGCAATCAGCCCCAGCATTTT.

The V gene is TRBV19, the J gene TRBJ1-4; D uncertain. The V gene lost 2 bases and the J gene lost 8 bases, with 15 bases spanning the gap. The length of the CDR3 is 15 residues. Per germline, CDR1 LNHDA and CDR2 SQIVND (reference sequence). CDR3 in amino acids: CASSISPSGSEKLFF. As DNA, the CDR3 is TGTGCCAGTAGTATATCCCCCTCAGGATCCGAAAAACTGTTTTTT.

The DNA of the CDR3 is TGTGCCAGCAGTTTATTCCGGGACTCCGATACGCAGTATTTT. It is translated as CASSLFRDSDTQYF. The rearrangement joins TRBV28 to TRBJ2-3, with D perhaps TRBD2 (6 bases). This CDR3 contains 14 residues. With 1 base removed from V and 6 bases from J, the gap between germline ends came to 11 bases. Per germline, CDR1 MDHEN and CDR2 SYDVKM.

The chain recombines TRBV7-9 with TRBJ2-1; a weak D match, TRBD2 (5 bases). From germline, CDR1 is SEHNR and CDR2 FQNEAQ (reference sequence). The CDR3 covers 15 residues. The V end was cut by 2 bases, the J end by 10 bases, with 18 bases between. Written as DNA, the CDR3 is TGTGCCAGCAGCTTACGCGGGTCCTGGTACGGGGAGCAGTTCTTC. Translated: CASSLRGSWYGEQFF.

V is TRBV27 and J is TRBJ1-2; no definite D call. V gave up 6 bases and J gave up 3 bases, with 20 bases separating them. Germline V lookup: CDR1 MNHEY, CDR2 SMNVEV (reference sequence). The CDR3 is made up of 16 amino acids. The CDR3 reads CASRTITENKDYGYTF. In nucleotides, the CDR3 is TGTGCCAGCAGGACCATCACAGAAAACAAGGACTATGGCTACACCTTC.

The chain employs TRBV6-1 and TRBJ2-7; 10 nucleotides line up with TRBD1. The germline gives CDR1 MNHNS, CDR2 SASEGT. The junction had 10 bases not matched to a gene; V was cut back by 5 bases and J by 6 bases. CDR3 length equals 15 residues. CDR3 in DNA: TGTGCCAGCAGTCCGGACAGGGGGGTTCGTGGCGAGCAGTACTTC. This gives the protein CASSPDRGVRGEQYF.

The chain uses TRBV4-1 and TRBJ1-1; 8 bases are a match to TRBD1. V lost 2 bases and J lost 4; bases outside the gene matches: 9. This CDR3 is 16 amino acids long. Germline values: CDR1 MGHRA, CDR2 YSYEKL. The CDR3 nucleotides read TGCGCCAGCAGCCAATTTGCAGGGGGCGCCGGCACTGAAGCTTTCTTT. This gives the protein CASSQFAGGAGTEAFF.

For the CDR3, the DNA is TGTGCCAGCAGCTTAGGACAGGGAGCATACTACGAGCAGTACTTC. Protein: CASSLGQGAYYEQYF. V is TRBV7-2 and J is TRBJ2-7; 7 nucleotides line up with TRBD1. V lost 1 base to trimming and J lost 3 bases; unmatched junction nucleotides: 6. CDR1 SGHTA and CDR2 FQGNSA come from the germline V gene. CDR3 length: 15 residues.

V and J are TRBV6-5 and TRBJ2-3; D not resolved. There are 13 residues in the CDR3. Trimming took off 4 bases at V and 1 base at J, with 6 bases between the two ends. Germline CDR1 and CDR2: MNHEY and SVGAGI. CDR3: CASSSVGTDTQYF. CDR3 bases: TGTGCCAGCAGTTCCGTCGGCACAGATACGCAGTATTTT.

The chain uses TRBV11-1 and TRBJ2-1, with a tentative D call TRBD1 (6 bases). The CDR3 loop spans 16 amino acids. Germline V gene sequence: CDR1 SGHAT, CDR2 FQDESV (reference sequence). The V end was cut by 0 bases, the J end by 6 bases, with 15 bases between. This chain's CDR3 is CASSLAGWGRGNEQFF. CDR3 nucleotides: TGTGCCAGCAGCTTAGCGGGGTGGGGGCGCGGCAATGAGCAGTTCTTC. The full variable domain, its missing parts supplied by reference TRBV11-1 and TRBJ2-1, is EAEVAQSPRYKITEKSQAVAFWCDPISGHATLYWYRQILGQGPELLVQFQDESVVDDSQLPKDRFSAERLKGVDSTLKIQPAELGDSAMYLCASSLAGWGRGNEQFFGPGTRLTVL.

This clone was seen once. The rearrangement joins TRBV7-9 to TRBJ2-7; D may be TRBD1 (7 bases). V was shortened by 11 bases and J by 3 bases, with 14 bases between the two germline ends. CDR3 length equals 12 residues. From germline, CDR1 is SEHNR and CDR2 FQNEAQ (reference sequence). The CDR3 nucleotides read TGTGCCGGCGGGGCAGGGGGCTACGAGCAGTACTTC. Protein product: CAGGAGGYEQYF.

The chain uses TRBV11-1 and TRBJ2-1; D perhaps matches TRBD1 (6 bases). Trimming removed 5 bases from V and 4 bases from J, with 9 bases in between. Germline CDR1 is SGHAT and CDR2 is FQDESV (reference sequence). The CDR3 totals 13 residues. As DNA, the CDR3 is TGTGCCAGCAGCCCTCAGGGGTACAATGAGCAGTTCTTC. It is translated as CASSPQGYNEQFF.

CDR3: CASSNRGINIQYF. CDR3 nucleotide sequence: TGTGCCAGCAGTAACAGGGGCATAAACATTCAGTACTTC. The rearrangement uses TRBV28 and TRBJ2-4; 7 bases map to TRBD1. The germline CDR1 and CDR2 sequences are MDHEN and SYDVKM. This CDR3 region has 13 residues. After removal of 5 bases from V and 6 bases from J, the junction contained 4 bases not matched to a gene.

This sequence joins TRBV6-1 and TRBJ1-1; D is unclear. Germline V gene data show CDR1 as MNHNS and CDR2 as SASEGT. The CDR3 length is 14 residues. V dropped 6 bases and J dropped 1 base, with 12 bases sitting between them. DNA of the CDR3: TGTGCCAGCAGCGCGATGACGGGGAACACTGAAGCTTTCTTT. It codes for CASSAMTGNTEAFF.

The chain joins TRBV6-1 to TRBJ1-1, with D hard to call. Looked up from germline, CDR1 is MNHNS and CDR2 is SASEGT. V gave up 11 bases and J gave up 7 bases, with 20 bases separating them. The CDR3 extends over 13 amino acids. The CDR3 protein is CAGAGGARIEAFF. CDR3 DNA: TGTGCCGGTGCGGGCGGAGCCAGGATTGAAGCTTTCTTT.

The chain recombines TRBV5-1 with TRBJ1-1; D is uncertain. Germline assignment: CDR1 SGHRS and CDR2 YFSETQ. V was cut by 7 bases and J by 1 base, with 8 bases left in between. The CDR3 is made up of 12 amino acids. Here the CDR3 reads CASGEGNTEAFF. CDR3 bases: TGCGCCAGCGGAGAGGGGAACACTGAAGCTTTCTTT.

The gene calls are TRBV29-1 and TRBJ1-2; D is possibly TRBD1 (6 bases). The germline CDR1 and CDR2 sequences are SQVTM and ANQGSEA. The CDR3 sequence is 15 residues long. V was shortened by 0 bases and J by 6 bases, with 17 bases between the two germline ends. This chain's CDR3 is CSVEDLRKGGDGYTF. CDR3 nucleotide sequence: TGCAGCGTTGAAGATCTTCGGAAAGGGGGGGATGGCTACACCTTC.

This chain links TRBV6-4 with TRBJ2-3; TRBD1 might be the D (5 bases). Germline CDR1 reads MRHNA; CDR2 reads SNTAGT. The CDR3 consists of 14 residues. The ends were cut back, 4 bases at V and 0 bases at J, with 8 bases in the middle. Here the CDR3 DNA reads TGTGCCAGCAGTGCATCAGGGAGCACAGATACGCAGTATTTT. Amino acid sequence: CASSASGSTDTQYF.

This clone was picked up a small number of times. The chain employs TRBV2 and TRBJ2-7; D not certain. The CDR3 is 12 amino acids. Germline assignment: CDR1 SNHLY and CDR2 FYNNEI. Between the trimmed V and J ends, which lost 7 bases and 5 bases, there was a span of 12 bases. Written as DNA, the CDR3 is TGTGCCAGCACCCGGGTTTGGAACGAGCAGTACTTC. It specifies CASTRVWNEQYF.